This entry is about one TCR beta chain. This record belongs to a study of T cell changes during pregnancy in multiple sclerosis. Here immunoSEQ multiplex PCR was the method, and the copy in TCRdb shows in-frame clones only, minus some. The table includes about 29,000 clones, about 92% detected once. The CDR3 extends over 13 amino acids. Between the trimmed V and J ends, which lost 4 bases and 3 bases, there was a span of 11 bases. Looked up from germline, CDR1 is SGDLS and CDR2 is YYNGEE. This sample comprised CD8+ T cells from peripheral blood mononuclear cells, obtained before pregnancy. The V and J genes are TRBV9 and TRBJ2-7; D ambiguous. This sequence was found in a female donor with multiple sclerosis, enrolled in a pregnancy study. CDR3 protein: CASSIATGYEQYF. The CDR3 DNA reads TGTGCCAGCAGCATTGCGACGGGCTACGAGCAGTACTTC. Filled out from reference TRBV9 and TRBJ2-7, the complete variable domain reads DSGVTQTPKHLITATGQRVTLRCSPRSGDLSVYWYQQSLDQGLQFLIQYYNGEERAKGNILERFSAQQFPDLHSELNLSSLELGDSALYFCASSIATGYEQYFGPGTRLTVT.